The source of this T cell receptor beta chain is a study of blood T cell repertoires in COVID-19 (TCRdb year 2020). With respect to the entire study: Collaborator samples came from the United States, Italy and Spain and covered acute and convalescent phases of COVID-19. The repertoires were made available in a free public database intended to serve as a resource for research on the immune response to SARS-CoV-2. A de-identified subject ID, COVID-19 status, age in years and sex were almost always included in the sample metadata. Deeply sampled blood TCRbeta repertoires from subjects exposed to, actively infected with, or recovered from COVID-19 were included in the dataset. Where available, HLA class I and class II types were obtained from metadata supplied by the sample provider rather than from assay-based typing. Samples were obtained from the ongoing ImmuneRACE study (first 160 participants) and from over 1,000 subjects provided by 6 global collaborators. The prospective study material was composed of cDNA or gDNA derived from T cells, B-cell-depleted T cells, or PBMCs.

In the prospective study, participants were roughly 18 to 100 years old, resided in about two dozen geographic areas of the United States, and were enrolled through a virtual design. In the prospective study, cohorts were assigned on the basis of participant-reported clinical history obtained from a screening survey and a study questionnaire. ImmuneRACE Cohort 3 recovered participants were defined by two consecutive negative NP/OP PCR tests, healthcare professional clearance, or symptom resolution. Each participant in the prospective study had whole blood, serum and a nasopharyngeal or oropharyngeal swab collected by mobile phlebotomists. Participants in the prospective study had the option to provide additional blood draws and questionnaires over an approximately two-month period. Blood samples from the prospective study were shipped frozen or at room temperature prior to DNA extraction. Comments on this clone: Its antigen target is currently unknown. Per-base qualities were not stored, and no clone one base away is much larger.

TCRbeta CDR3 regions were amplified from genomic DNA by means of the immunoSEQ Assay, a bias-controlled multiplex PCR. The paper's processing steps were these. Nucleated cell counts per sample were estimated from amplification of reference gene primers within the assay. To quantify the absolute abundance of each unique TCRbeta CDR3 rearrangement, sequence reads were collapsed and filtered. Productive Simpson clonality was computed per sample as the square root of Simpson's diversity index over productive rearrangements. As stored in TCRdb, this immuneACCESS dataset retains in-frame rearrangements with V and J assigned. A fraction of the clones does not appear; measured against another copy, unresolved V genes explain less than half of the discrepancy, and the remainder lacks a known reason. That table gives V, J and clone size, and the DNA gave D and trimming. The sample yields 130,000 to 150,000 clones; over 80% were counted once. The top ten clonotypes cover more than 5% of the sample.

Beyond this particular receptor, the publication reports: The quantity of clinical and demographic metadata differed by source and by participant and was supplied without curation.

V ends up 3 bases short and J 6 bases short, with an unmatched junction base count of 4. CDR1 and CDR2, per the germline V gene, are SGHVS and FNYEAQ. The CDR3, from cysteine to phenylalanine, totals 13 residues. The read is trimmed to its CDR3 DNA, 39 bases read in frame from base 1. The sequence was obtained from a woman between 35 and 50 years old who had recovered from COVID-19. Sequenced material: PBMCs or T cells enriched from blood (not recorded which). The rearrangement combines TRBV7-6 with TRBJ2-7; 8 of the junction bases match TRBD1. The CDR3 loop reads CASSLEQGAEQYF. The nucleotide sequence reads TGTGCCAGCAGCTTGGAGCAGGGGGCCGAGCAGTACTTC.